Listed here is a single TCR beta chain. Antigen specificity is unknown. The germline V gene has CDR1 MNHEY and CDR2 SMNVEV (reference sequence). The CDR3 consists of 15 residues. Trimming removed 3 bases from V and 4 bases from J, with 16 bases in between. The table came from immunoSEQ multiplex PCR; TCRdb's copy has only in-frame clones and leaves some out. The sample includes around 170,000 clones, about 85% of them seen just once. The data originate from a study of cytomegalovirus exposure and HLA in healthy donors. Overall study results and limits: A few CMV-associated chains proved CMV antigen-specific in vitro.

The TCR was taken from a man aged 18 to 30 in good health and CMV-seropositive. This chain uses TRBV27 with TRBJ2-7; the D gene is possibly TRBD2 (6 bases). Sequencing input: PBMCs. The CDR3 loop reads CASSFGQSGEYEQYF. The CDR3 region has the DNA TGTGCCAGCAGTTTCGGGCAGTCGGGAGAGTACGAGCAGTACTTC.